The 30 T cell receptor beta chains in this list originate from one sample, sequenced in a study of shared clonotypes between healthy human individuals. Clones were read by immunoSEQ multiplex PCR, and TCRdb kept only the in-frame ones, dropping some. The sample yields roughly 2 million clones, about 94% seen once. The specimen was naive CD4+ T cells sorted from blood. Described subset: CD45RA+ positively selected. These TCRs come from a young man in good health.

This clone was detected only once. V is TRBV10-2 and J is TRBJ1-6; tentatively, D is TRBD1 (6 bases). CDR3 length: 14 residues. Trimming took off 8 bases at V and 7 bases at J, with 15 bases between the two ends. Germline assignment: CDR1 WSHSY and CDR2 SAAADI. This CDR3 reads CASVDRRTNSPLHF. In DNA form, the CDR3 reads TGCGCCAGCGTAGACAGGCGAACAAATTCACCCCTCCACTTT.

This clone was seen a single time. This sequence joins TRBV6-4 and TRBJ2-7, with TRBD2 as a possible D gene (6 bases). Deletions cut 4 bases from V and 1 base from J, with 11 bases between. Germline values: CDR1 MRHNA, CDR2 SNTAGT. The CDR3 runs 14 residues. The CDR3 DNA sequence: TGTGCCAGCAGTGCCGGGAGAGCATCCTACGAGCAGTACTTC. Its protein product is CASSAGRASYEQYF.

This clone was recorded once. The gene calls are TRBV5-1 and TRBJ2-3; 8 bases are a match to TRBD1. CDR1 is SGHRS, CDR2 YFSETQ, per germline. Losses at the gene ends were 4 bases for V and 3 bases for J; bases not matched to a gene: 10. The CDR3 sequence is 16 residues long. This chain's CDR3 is CASSAWGQESTDTQYF. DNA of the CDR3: TGCGCCAGCAGCGCGTGGGGACAGGAGTCAACAGATACGCAGTATTTT.

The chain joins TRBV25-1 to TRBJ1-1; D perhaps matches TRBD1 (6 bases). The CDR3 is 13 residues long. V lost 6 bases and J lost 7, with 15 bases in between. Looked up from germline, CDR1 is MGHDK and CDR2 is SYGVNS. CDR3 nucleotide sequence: TGTGCCAGCAGCGGGTGGGGGGGCCGTGAAGCTTTCTTT. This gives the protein CASSGWGGREAFF.

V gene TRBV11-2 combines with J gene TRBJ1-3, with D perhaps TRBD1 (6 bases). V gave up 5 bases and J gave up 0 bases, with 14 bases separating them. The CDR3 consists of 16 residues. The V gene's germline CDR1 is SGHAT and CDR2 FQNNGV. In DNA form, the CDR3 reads TGTGCCAGCAGCAGCCGGGACACCTTCTCTGGAAACACCATATATTTT. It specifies CASSSRDTFSGNTIYF.

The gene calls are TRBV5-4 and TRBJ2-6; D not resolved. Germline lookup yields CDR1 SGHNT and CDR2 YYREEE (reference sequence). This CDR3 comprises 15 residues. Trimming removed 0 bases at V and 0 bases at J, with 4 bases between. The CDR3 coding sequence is TGTGCCAGCAGCTTGGGGACCTCTGGGGCCAACGTCCTGACTTTC. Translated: CASSLGTSGANVLTF.

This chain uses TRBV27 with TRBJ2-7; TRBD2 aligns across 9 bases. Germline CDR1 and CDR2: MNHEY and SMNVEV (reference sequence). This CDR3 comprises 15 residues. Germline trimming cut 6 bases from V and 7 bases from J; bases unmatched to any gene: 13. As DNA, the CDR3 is TGTGCCAGCAGCCCCCGTGTAGCGGGGGTGGGAGAGCAGTACTTC. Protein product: CASSPRVAGVGEQYF.

The chain's CDR3 is CASSIGSGGRNTEAFF. CDR3 sequence (DNA): TGTGCCAGCAGTATAGGGTCAGGGGGCCGGAACACTGAAGCTTTCTTT. The chain joins TRBV7-8 to TRBJ1-1; TRBD1 aligns across 8 bases. CDR1 SGHVS and CDR2 FQNEAQ come from the germline V gene. With 6 bases clipped from V and 1 base from J, the junction kept 10 bases outside the gene matches. The CDR3 runs 16 residues.

CDR3 loop: CASGRGIAGVGEQYF. CDR3 coding DNA: TGTGCCAGCGGTCGAGGGATAGCGGGAGTAGGCGAGCAGTACTTC. This chain joins TRBV11-2 and TRBJ2-7; 9 nucleotides align to TRBD2. Trimming at V came to 8 bases and at J to 6 bases, leaving 14 bases not matched to a gene. CDR1 and CDR2 from the germline V gene are SGHAT and FQNNGV. The CDR3 extends over 15 amino acids.

The CDR3 sequence is CASSPSVGANTGELFF. DNA of the CDR3: TGTGCCAGCTCACCATCGGTGGGGGCCAACACCGGGGAGCTGTTTTTT. The chain is built from TRBV18 and TRBJ2-2, with TRBD1 as a possible D gene (6 bases). CDR3 length: 16 residues. The V gene lost 2 bases and the J gene lost 2 bases, with 12 bases spanning the gap. CDR1 and CDR2 (germline): KGHSH, LQKENI.

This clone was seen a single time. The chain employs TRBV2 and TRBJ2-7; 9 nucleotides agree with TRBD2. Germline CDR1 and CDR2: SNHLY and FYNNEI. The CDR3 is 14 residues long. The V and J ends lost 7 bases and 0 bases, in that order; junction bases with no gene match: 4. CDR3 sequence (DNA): TGTGCCAGCAAGGCTAGCGGGACCTCCTACGAGCAGTACTTC. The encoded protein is CASKASGTSYEQYF.

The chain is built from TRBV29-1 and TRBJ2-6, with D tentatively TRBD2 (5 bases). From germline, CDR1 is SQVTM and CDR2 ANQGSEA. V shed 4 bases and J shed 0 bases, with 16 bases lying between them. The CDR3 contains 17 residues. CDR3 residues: CSVALLRAPSGANVLTF. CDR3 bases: TGCAGCGTTGCCCTTTTGAGGGCCCCCTCTGGGGCCAACGTCCTGACTTTC.

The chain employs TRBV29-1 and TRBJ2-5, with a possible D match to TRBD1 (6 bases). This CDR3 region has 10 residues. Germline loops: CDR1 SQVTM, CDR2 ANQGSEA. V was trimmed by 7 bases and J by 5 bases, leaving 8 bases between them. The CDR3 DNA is TGCAGCGGAACAGGGGAGACCCAGTACTTC. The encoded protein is CSGTGETQYF.

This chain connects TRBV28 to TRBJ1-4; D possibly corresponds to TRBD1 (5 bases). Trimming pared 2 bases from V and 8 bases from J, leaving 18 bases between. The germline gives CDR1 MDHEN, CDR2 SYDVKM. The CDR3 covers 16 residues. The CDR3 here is CASSLEGLGVAEKLFF. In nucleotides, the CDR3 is TGTGCCAGCAGTTTAGAGGGGCTAGGTGTCGCCGAAAAACTGTTTTTT.

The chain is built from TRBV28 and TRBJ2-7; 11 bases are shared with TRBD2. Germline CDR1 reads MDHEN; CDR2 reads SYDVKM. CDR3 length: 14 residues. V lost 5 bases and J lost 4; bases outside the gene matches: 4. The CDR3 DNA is TGTGCCAGCAGTCCTAGCGGGGGGCGGTACGAGCAGTACTTC. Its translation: CASSPSGGRYEQYF.

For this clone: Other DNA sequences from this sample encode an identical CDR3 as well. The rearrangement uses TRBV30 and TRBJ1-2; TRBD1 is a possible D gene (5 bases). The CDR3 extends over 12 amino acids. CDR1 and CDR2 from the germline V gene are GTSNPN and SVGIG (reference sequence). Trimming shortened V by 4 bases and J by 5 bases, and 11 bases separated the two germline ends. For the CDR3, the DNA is TGTGCCTGGACAGGTCAGGGTTATGGCTACACCTTC. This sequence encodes CAWTGQGYGYTF.

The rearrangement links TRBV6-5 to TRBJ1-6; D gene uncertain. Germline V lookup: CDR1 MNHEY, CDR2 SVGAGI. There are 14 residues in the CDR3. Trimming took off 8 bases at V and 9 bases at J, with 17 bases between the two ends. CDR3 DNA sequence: TGTGCCAGCTTTCGTAGCTCCCCAGGTTCACCCCTCCACTTT. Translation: CASFRSSPGSPLHF.

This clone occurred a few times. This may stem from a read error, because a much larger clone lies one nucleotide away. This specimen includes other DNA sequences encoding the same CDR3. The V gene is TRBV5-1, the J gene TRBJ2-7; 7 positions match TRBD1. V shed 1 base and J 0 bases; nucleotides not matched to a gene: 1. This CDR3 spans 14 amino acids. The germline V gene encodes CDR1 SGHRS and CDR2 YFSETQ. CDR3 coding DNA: TGCGCCAGCAGCTTGACAGGGGACTCCTACGAGCAGTACTTC. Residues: CASSLTGDSYEQYF. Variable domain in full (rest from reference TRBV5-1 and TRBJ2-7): KAGVTQTPRYLIKTRGQQVTLSCSPISGHRSVSWYQQTPGQGLQFLFEYFSETQRNKGNFPGRFSGRQFSNSRSEMNVSTLELGDSALYLCASSLTGDSYEQYFGPGTRLTVT.

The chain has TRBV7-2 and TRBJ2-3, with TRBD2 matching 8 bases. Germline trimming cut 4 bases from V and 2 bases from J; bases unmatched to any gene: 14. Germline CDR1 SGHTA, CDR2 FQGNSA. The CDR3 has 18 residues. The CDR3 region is CASSSLVGGRPSTDTQYF. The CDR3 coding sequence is TGTGCCAGCAGCTCCCTCGTGGGCGGGAGGCCTTCCACAGATACGCAGTATTTT. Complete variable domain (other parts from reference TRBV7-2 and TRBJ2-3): GAGVSQSPSNKVTEKGKDVELRCDPISGHTALYWYRQSLGQGLEFLIYFQGNSAPDKSGLPSDRFSAERTGGSVSTLTIQRTQQEDSAVYLCASSSLVGGRPSTDTQYFGPGTRLTVL.

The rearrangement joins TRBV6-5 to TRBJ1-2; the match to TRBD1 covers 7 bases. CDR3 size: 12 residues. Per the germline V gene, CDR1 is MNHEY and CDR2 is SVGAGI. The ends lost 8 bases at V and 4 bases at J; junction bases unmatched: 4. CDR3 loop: CASGQALYGYTF. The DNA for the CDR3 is TGTGCCAGCGGACAGGCTCTCTATGGCTACACCTTC.

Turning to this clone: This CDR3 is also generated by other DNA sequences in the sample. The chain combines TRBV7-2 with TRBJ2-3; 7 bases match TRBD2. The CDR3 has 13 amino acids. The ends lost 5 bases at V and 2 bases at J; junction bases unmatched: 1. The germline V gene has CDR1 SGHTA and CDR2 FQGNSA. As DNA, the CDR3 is TGTGCCAGCAGCAGCGGGAACACAGATACGCAGTATTTT. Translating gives CASSSGNTDTQYF.

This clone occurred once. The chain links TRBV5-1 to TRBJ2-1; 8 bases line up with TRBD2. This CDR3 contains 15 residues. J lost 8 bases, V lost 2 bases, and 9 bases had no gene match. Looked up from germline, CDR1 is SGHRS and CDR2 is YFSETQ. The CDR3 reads CASSFGGGTADEQFF. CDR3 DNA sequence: TGCGCCAGCAGCTTCGGCGGGGGGACGGCCGATGAGCAGTTCTTC.

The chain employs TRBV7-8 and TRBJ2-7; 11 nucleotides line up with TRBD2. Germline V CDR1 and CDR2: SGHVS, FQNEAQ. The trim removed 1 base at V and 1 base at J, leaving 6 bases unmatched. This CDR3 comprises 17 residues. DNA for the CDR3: TGTGCCAGCAGCTTAGGGCTAGCGGGGGGATCTTCCTACGAGCAGTACTTC. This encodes CASSLGLAGGSSYEQYF. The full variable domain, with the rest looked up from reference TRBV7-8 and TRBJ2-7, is GAGVSQSPRYKVAKRGQDVALRCDPISGHVSLFWYQQALGQGPEFLTYFQNEAQLDKSGLPSDRFFAERPEGSVSTLKIQRTQQEDSAVYLCASSLGLAGGSSYEQYFGPGTRLTVT.

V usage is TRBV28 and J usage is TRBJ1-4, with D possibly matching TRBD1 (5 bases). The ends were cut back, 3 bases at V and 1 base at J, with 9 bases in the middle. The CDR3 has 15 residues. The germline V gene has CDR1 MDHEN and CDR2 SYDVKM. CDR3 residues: CASSFHQGTNEKLFF. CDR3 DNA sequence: TGTGCCAGCAGTTTCCACCAGGGAACTAATGAAAAACTGTTTTTT.

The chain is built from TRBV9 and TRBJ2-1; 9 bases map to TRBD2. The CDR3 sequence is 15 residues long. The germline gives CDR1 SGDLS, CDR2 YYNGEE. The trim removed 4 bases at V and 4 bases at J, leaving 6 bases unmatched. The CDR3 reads CASSFSGGLYNEQFF. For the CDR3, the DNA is TGTGCCAGCAGCTTTAGCGGGGGCCTTTACAATGAGCAGTTCTTC.

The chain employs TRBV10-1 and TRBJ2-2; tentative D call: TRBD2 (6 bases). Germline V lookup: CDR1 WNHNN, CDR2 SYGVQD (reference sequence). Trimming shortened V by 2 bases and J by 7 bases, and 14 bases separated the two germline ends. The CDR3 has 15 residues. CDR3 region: CASSENGRYDGELFF. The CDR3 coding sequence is TGCGCCAGCAGTGAGAACGGGAGATATGACGGGGAGCTGTTTTTT.

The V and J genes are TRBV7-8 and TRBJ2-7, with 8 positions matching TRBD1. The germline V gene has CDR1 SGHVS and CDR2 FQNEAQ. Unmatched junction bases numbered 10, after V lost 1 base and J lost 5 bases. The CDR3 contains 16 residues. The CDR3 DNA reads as TGTGCCAGCAGCTTAGGGTCCCAGGGGGCGAAGAACGAGCAGTACTTC. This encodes CASSLGSQGAKNEQYF.

The CDR3 sequence is CAWTQGVLAFERMNTEAFF. DNA for the CDR3: TGTGCCTGGACCCAGGGCGTCTTGGCTTTCGAGCGCATGAACACTGAAGCTTTCTTT. J is TRBJ1-1 and V is TRBV30; possible D gene TRBD1, 5 bases. The CDR3 consists of 19 residues. The germline CDR1 and CDR2 sequences are GTSNPN and SVGIG (reference sequence). Trimming left V 4 bases short and J 0 bases short, with 27 bases between.

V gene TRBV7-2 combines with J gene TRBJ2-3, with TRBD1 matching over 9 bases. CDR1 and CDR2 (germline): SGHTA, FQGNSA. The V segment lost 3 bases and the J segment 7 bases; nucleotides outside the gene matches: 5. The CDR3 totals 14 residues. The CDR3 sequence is CASSFRDRVYTQYF. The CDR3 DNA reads TGTGCCAGCAGCTTCCGGGACAGGGTTTATACGCAGTATTTT.

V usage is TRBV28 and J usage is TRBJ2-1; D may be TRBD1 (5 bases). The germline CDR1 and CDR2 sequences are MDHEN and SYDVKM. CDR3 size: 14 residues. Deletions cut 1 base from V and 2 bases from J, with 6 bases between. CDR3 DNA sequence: TGTGCCAGCAGTTTATCAGGGACCTACAATGAGCAGTTCTTC. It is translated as CASSLSGTYNEQFF.